One and the same sample provided the 14 T cell receptor beta chains below, sequenced in a study of regulatory T cells in long-lasting Graves disease (dated by TCRdb to the early 2020s). This specimen's time point label, per the study, means: newly diagnosed GD, antithyroid drugs for less than 3 months. For both TCR sequencing and RNA sequencing, RNA was extracted from PBMCs in TRIzol. Library construction relied on multiplex PCR. This sample was sequenced with an Illumina HiSeq 4000. To build TCR beta libraries, CDR3 regions were amplified by Arm-PCR using iRepertoire HTBI primers. TCRdb ran its own pipeline on the public reads, namely fastp trimming at Q25 and MiXCR clone calling, and kept in-frame beta chains. Entries that share a CDR3 protein sequence are merged under the most common genes and DNA. Here the sample has around 500,000 distinct CDR3 sequences; 15% to 20% occur a single time. Of the sample, 20% to 25% is held by the ten largest clones.

The same specimen was also included in a second study, on T cells in Graves' hyperthyroidism and ophthalmopathy.

The source material was peripheral blood mononuclear cells (PBMCs), sampled at new diagnosis, from a patient treated with antithyroid drugs. The receptors stem from a woman aged 40-65 years with Graves disease. Donor details come from another sample of the same person, matched by shared clones.

In its sample, this clonotype was seen many times. V is TRBV28 and J is TRBJ2-1; D gene unclear. CDR1 and CDR2 (germline): MDHEN, SYDVKM. V dropped 3 bases and J dropped 0 bases, with 6 bases sitting between them. This CDR3 contains 14 residues. CDR3 DNA sequence: TGTGCCAGCAGTTTCCAGAGCTCCTACAATGAGCAGTTCTTC. It encodes CASSFQSSYNEQFF.

The chain joins TRBV28 to TRBJ1-1; D not certain. The germline V gene encodes CDR1 MDHEN and CDR2 SYDVKM. This CDR3 contains 14 residues. V dropped 7 bases and J dropped 10 bases, with 22 bases sitting between them. CDR3: CASNTLLPVQSAFF. CDR3 DNA sequence: TGTGCCAGCAACACCCTTCTTCCGGTACAGTCAGCTTTCTTT.

To note about this clonotype: A read error may explain this, as a much larger clone is one base away. V gene TRBV11-1 combines with J gene TRBJ2-7, with D hard to call. V lost 1 base to trimming and J lost 0 bases, with 10 bases between them. Germline V gene lookup returns CDR1 SGHAT and CDR2 FQDESV (reference sequence). The CDR3 is 15 amino acids. The CDR3 loop is CASSLDTPNSYEQYF. DNA for the CDR3: TGTGCCAGCAGCTTAGATACTCCGAACTCCTACGAGCAGTACTTC.

This clonotype showed up just a few times. This rearrangement joins TRBV10-3 to TRBJ2-6; TRBD2 aligns across 8 bases. The ends lost 10 bases at V and 0 bases at J; junction bases unmatched: 8. Germline assignment: CDR1 ENHRY and CDR2 SYGVKD. The CDR3 spans 16 residues. The CDR3 reads CATCSGGSSGANVLTF. The CDR3, as DNA: TGTGCCACCTGCTCGGGGGGGAGCTCTGGGGCCAACGTCCTGACTTTC.

This chain joins TRBV7-8 and TRBJ2-3; 10 nucleotides line up with TRBD2. V lost 7 bases and J lost 3; bases outside the gene matches: 16. This CDR3 has 18 amino acids. Germline CDR1 reads SGHVS; CDR2 reads FQNEAQ. CDR3 sequence reads: CASTSRITSGALTDTQYF. The CDR3 nucleotides are TGTGCCAGCACCTCCCGGATTACTAGCGGGGCGTTAACAGATACGCAGTATTTT.

This clonotype was picked up a small number of times. A single base separates this from a much larger clone, so it may be a read error. The chain carries TRBV7-9 and TRBJ1-1, with D possibly being TRBD1 (6 bases). Trimming took 3 bases from V and 3 from J, leaving 11 bases between them. Germline V gene lookup returns CDR1 SEHNR and CDR2 FQNEAQ (reference sequence). The CDR3 consists of 14 residues. The CDR3 sequence: CASSLQGWDTEAFF. CDR3 DNA sequence: TGTGCCAGCAGCTTGCAGGGGTGGGACACTGAAGCTTTCTTT.

The sample holds a few counts of this clonotype. This chain joins TRBV6-1 and TRBJ2-2; D unresolved. The CDR3 has 13 amino acids. From germline, CDR1 is MNHNS and CDR2 SASEGT. V was shortened by 1 base and J by 4 bases, with 4 bases between the two germline ends. CDR3 in amino acids: CASSEGTTGELFF. DNA for the CDR3: TGTGCCAGCAGTGAAGGAACCACCGGGGAGCTGTTTTTT.

The chain is built from TRBV20-1 and TRBJ1-6; no clear D. V lost 0 bases and J lost 3, with 9 bases in between. Germline loops: CDR1 DFQATT, CDR2 SNEGSKA (reference sequence). CDR3 size: 15 residues. The CDR3 sequence is CSARDRDFYNSPLHF. The CDR3 DNA reads as TGCAGTGCTAGAGATCGGGATTTCTATAATTCACCCCTCCACTTT.

The chain employs TRBV25-1 and TRBJ1-5; 8 bases are shared with TRBD1. Per the germline V gene, CDR1 is MGHDK and CDR2 is SYGVNS. V lost 6 bases and J lost 2; bases outside the gene matches: 12. CDR3 length: 17 amino acids. For the CDR3, the DNA is TGTGCCAGCAGCCGACTGACAGGGGAACTGGGCAATCAGCCCCAGCATTTT. This sequence encodes CASSRLTGELGNQPQHF. The variable domain in full, with the rest retrieved from reference TRBV25-1 and TRBJ1-5, is EADIYQTPRYLVIGTGKKITLECSQTMGHDKMYWYQQDPGMELHLIHYSYGVNSTEKGDLSSESTVSRIRTEHFPLTLESARPSHTSQYLCASSRLTGELGNQPQHFGDGTRLSIL.

Turning to this clonotype: At one of its ends the junction is not consistent with the germline gene, which may arise from a read error. The V gene is TRBV4-1, the J gene TRBJ2-2; D is undetermined. This CDR3 is 15 amino acids long. Germline V gives CDR1 MGHRA, CDR2 YSYEKL. The CDR3 DNA sequence: TGTGCCAGCAGCCAAGCGTCGGCCCATACCGGGGAGCTGTTTTTT. Translation: CASSQASAHTGELFF.

This chain uses TRBV4-1 with TRBJ1-3; no clear D. Looked up from germline, CDR1 is MGHRA and CDR2 is YSYEKL. The CDR3 has 15 residues. With 1 base removed from V and 1 base from J, the gap between germline ends came to 8 bases. CDR3 sequence (DNA): TGCGCCAGCAGCCAAGTTGGGCTTTCTGGAAACACCATATATTTT. This encodes CASSQVGLSGNTIYF.

This clonotype was recorded a few times. The V and J genes are TRBV19 and TRBJ2-1; the match to TRBD2 covers 9 bases. V lost 4 bases, J lost 7 bases, and 14 bases stayed unmatched. This CDR3 comprises 17 residues. Germline loops: CDR1 LNHDA, CDR2 SQIVND (reference sequence). Written as DNA, the CDR3 is TGTGCCAGTAGTACTGTAGCGGGGGACTACGCTACAAATGAGCAGTTCTTC. Encoded protein: CASSTVAGDYATNEQFF.

CDR3 coding DNA: TGTGCCAGCAGCTTTTCTCAGAGCCATAATTCACCCCTCCACTTT. Translation: CASSFSQSHNSPLHF. J is TRBJ1-6 and V is TRBV7-2, with D unresolved. Per the germline V gene, CDR1 is SGHTA and CDR2 is FQGNSA. V lost 3 bases and J lost 5, with 11 bases in between. This CDR3 spans 15 amino acids.

The rearrangement joins TRBV11-2 to TRBJ2-1; 8 nucleotides match TRBD2. The DNA matches TRBJ2-5 better at its end, which makes the J call doubtful. The CDR3 spans 15 residues. Germline V gene data show CDR1 as SGHAT and CDR2 as FQNNGV. The CDR3, as DNA: TGTGCCAGCAGCTACACACGGGGGGGCCAAGAGACCCAGTACTTC. Protein: CASSYTRGGQETQYF.